The rows below give T cell receptor beta chains drawn from one sample of a study of blood T cell repertoires in COVID-19. The data were produced by immunoSEQ multiplex PCR, yet TCRdb's version contains in-frame clones alone and is incomplete. This sample has about 270,000 clones; about 86% occur once, and the top ten carry around 12%. The sequenced material came from peripheral blood. These receptors originate from a woman in her 70s with COVID-19, enrolled during active disease. Each CDR3 is given without its conserved first and last residue. Each record gives: CDR3 protein, J gene, V gene.

cdr3_aa: ASSLSFRATEAF
j_call: TRBJ1-1
v_call: TRBV28

cdr3_aa: ASSSQGLRGYT
j_call: TRBJ1-2
v_call: TRBV6-5

cdr3_aa: ASSLGTGWNSPLH
j_call: TRBJ1-6
v_call: TRBV28

cdr3_aa: ASSPNRQETQY
j_call: TRBJ2-5
v_call: TRBV18

cdr3_aa: ASRGSGNTIY
j_call: TRBJ1-3
v_call: TRBV3-1/TRBV3-2

cdr3_aa: ARGTVNTEAF
j_call: TRBJ1-1
v_call: TRBV21-1

cdr3_aa: ASSDTDRGGSETQY
j_call: TRBJ2-5
v_call: TRBV5-1

cdr3_aa: ASSLGGEHEQY
j_call: TRBJ2-7
v_call: TRBV7-3

cdr3_aa: ASSLFVTDYEQY
j_call: TRBJ2-7
v_call: TRBV7-2

cdr3_aa: ASSLEGANYGYT
j_call: TRBJ1-2
v_call: TRBV5-1

cdr3_aa: ATKGSAGNTIY
j_call: TRBJ1-3
v_call: TRBV6-5

cdr3_aa: ASSGGQFTDTQY
j_call: TRBJ2-3
v_call: TRBV5-1

cdr3_aa: APDRWAHGEQY
j_call: TRBJ2-7
v_call: TRBV30

cdr3_aa: ASKSPGTGGYIGELF
j_call: TRBJ2-2
v_call: TRBV19

cdr3_aa: ASSKGGSSGNTIY
j_call: TRBJ1-3
v_call: TRBV27

cdr3_aa: ASSRGIWETQY
j_call: TRBJ2-5
v_call: TRBV4-1